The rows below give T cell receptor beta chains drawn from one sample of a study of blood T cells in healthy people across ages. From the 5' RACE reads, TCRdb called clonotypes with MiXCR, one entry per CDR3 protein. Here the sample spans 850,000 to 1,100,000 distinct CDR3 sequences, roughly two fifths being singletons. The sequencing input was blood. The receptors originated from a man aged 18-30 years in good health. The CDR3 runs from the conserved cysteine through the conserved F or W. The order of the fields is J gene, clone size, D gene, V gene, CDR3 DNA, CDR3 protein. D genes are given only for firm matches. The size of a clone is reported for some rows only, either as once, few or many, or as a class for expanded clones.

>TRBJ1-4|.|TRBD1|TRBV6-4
TGTGCCAGCAGTGACCTCGAAGGTAGACAGGGTGGTGAAAAACTGTTTTTT
CASSDLEGRQGGEKLFF
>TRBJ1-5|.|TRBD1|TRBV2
TGTGCCAGCAGTCCGGGACAGGGTACCTATCAGCCCCAGCATTTT
CASSPGQGTYQPQHF
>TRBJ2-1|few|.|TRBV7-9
TGTGCCAGCAGCTTAGGGGCAGGGAGGAATGAGCAGTTCTTC
CASSLGAGRNEQFF
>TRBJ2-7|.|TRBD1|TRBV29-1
TGCAGCGTAGCCCCCAGGGGGCGGTTCTACGAGCAGTACTTC
CSVAPRGRFYEQYF
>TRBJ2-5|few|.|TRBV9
TGTGCCAGCAGCGTATCCCCCAGCGGCCAAGAGACCCAGTACTTC
CASSVSPSGQETQYF
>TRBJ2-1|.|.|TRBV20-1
TGCAGTGCTAGAGATTTTGCAGAGGGTCTGGGGAATGAGCAGTTCTTC
CSARDFAEGLGNEQFF
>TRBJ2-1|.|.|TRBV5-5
TGTGCCAGCAGCTTGGTGGGGGTTGACAATGAGCAGTTCTTC
CASSLVGVDNEQFF
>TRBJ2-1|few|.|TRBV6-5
TGTGCCAGCAGTTACTCTCCCACTCCGAGCTCCTACAATGAGCAGTTCTTC
CASSYSPTPSSYNEQFF
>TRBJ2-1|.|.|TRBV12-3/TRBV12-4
TGTGCCAGCGGTACCACTGGTTTCAATGAGCAGTTCTTC
CASGTTGFNEQFF
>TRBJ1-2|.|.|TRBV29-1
TGCAGCGTTGAAATGACAGTCGGGGGCTACACCTTC
CSVEMTVGGYTF
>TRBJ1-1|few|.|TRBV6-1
TGTGCCAGCAGCGGAGACACCCTTTTTGAAGCTTTCTTT
CASSGDTLFEAFF
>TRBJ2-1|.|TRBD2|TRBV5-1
TGCGCCAGCAGCGTGGGCTCGGGGGGGAATGAGCAGTTCTTC
CASSVGSGGNEQFF
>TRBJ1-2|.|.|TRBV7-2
TGTGCCAGCAGCTTAGTCTATGGCTACACCTTC
CASSLVYGYTF
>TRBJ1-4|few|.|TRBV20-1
TGCAGTGCTAGAGACCGCTCAAGGGGTAACGAAAAACTGTTTTTT
CSARDRSRGNEKLFF
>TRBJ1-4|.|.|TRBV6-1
TGTGCCAGCAGTGGGAGGCAGGACGAAGGGGAAAAACTGTTTTTT
CASSGRQDEGEKLFF
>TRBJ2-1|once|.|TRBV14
TGTGCCAGCAGCCAAGTTTCAGGCCAAGAGACCCAGTTCTTC
CASSQVSGQETQFF
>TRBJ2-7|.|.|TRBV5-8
TGTGCCAGCAGCTTGCAGGAATCCTACGAGCAGTACTTC
CASSLQESYEQYF
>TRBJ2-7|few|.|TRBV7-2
TGTGCCAGCAGTGTAAGGGGATACGAGCAGTACTTC
CASSVRGYEQYF
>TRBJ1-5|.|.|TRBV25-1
TGTGCCAGCAGTGATGCAGCAACAAATCAGCCCCAGCATTTT
CASSDAATNQPQHF
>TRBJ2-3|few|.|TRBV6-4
TGTGCCAGCAGTAACGGGGACCTCACAGATACGCAGTATTTT
CASSNGDLTDTQYF
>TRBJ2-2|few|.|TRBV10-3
TGTGCCATCAGTGAGGTGGCAGGGCGCACCGGGGAGCTGTTTTTT
CAISEVAGRTGELFF
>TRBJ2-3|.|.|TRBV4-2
TGTGCCAGCAGCCCCTCTCCTAACGCAGATACGCAGTATTTT
CASSPSPNADTQYF
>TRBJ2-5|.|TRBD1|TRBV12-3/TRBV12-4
TGTGCCAGCAGACCAGGGACAGGGCGAGAGACCCAGTACTTC
CASRPGTGRETQYF
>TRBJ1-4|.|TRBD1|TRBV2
TGTGCCAGCACGGGACAGGGGATGGGTCTACGCGAAAAACTGTTTTTT
CASTGQGMGLREKLFF
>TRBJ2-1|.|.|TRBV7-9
TGTGCCAGCAGCTTCATAGCAAGGTTCGTTGAGCAGTTCTTC
CASSFIARFVEQFF
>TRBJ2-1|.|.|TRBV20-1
TGCAGTGCTAGTGCCGGGGGGCTGTACAATGAGCAGTTCTTC
CSASAGGLYNEQFF
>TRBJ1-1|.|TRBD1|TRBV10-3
TGTGCCATCAGTGAACGACAGGGTAGCCCTGAAGCTTTCTTT
CAISERQGSPEAFF
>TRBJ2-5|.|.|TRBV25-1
TGTGCCAGCAGTGAATATCCCAAAGAGACCCAGTACTTC
CASSEYPKETQYF
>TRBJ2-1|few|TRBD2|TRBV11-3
TGTGCCAGCAGCCCGGGACTAGCGCTTGATGAGCAGTTCTTC
CASSPGLALDEQFF
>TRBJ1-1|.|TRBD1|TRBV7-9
TGTGCCAGCAGCTTAGGACAGGGGCTTCAAGCTTTCTTT
CASSLGQGLQAFF
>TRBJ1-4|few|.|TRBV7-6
TGTGCCAGCAGCTTATGGCCCTATGGTGAAAAACTGTTTTTT
CASSLWPYGEKLFF
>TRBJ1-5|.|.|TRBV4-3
TGCGCCAGCAGCCAAGATCCAGGGAGAGACGGAATGAATCAGCCCCAGCATTTT
CASSQDPGRDGMNQPQHF
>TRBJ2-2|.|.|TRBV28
TGTGCCAGCAGAAGAGGGGGGGGACACCTTCTAAACACCGGGGAGCTGTTTTTT
CASRRGGGHLLNTGELFF
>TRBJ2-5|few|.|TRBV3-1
TGTGCCAGCAGTCAGGACCAGGCCCAAGAGACCCAGTACTTC
CASSQDQAQETQYF
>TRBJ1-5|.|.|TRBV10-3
TGTGCCATCAGTGCCAGCACCCCAGTGAGACAGCCCCAGCATTTT
CAISASTPVRQPQHF
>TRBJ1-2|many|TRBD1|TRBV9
TGTGCCAGCAGCGCCGACAGGGACTATGGCTACACCTTC
CASSADRDYGYTF
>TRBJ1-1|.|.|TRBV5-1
TGCGCCAGCAGCCGGGACTTTCTGAACACTGAAGCTTTCTTT
CASSRDFLNTEAFF
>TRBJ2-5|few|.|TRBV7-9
TGTGCCAGCAGCTCCCTTAAAGAGACCCAGTACTTC
CASSSLKETQYF
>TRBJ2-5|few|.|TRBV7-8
TGTGCCAGCAGCCGGAAGGACTACCTCCAAGAGACCCAGTACTTC
CASSRKDYLQETQYF
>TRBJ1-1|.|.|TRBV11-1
TGTGCCAGCAGCTTATCGCAAACGAACACTGAAGCTTTCTTT
CASSLSQTNTEAFF
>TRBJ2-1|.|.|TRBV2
TGTGCCAGCAGTGAAGCCCTTACAGGGGCGCGGGGCTACAATGAGCAGTTCTTC
CASSEALTGARGYNEQFF
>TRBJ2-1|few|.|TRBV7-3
TGTGCCAGCAGCTTAACGGGATTGGATGAGCAGTTCTTC
CASSLTGLDEQFF
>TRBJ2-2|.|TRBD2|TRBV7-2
TGTGCCAGCAGCTCGGGACTAGCGGTGCGGGGTGGGGAGCTGTTTTTT
CASSSGLAVRGGELFF
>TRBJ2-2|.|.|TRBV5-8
TGTGCCAGCAGCTTGGCGGGCCGTAAGTCCGGGGAGCTGTTTTTT
CASSLAGRKSGELFF
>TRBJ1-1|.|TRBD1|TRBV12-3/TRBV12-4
TGTGCCAGCAGTTCGACAGGGGTGCGGACTGAAGCTTTCTTT
CASSSTGVRTEAFF